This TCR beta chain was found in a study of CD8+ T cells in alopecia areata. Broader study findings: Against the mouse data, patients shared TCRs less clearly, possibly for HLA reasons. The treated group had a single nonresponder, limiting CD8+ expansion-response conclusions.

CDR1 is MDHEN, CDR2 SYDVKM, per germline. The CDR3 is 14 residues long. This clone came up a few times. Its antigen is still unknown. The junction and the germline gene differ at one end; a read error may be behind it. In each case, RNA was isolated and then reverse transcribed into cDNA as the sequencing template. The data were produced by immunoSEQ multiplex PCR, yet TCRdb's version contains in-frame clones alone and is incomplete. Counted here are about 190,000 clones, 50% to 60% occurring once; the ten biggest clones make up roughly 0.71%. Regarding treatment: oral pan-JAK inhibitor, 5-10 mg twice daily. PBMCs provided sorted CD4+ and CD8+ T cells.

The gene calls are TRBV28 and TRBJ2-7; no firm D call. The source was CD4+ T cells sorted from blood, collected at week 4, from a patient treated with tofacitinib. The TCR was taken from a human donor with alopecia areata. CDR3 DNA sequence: TGTGCCAGCAGTTTACAGGCCTACTCCGACGAGCAGTACTTC. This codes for CASSLQAYSDEQYF.